The clone carrying this TCR beta chain appeared a single time. Antigen specificity is unknown. Sequencing was performed with immunoSEQ multiplex PCR; in TCRdb, only in-frame clones are kept and a portion is missing. The data contain approximately 52,000 clones, roughly 83% of them singletons. The V gene lost 1 base and the J gene lost 3 bases, with 16 bases spanning the gap. The CDR3 has 16 amino acids. Germline lookup yields CDR1 MDHEN and CDR2 SYDVKM. The data were obtained in a study of early stage breast cancer tumors. Findings and limits, study-wide: Bulk DNA sequencing of unsorted cells missed chain pairing and markers.

Specimen: blood. The V gene is TRBV28, the J gene TRBJ2-7; TRBD1 might be the D (6 bases). This TCR came from a person aged 50-59 years with breast cancer. The CDR3 region is CASSLSGDRGVYEQYF. The CDR3 DNA follows: TGTGCCAGCAGTTTATCAGGGGATAGAGGTGTCTACGAGCAGTACTTC.